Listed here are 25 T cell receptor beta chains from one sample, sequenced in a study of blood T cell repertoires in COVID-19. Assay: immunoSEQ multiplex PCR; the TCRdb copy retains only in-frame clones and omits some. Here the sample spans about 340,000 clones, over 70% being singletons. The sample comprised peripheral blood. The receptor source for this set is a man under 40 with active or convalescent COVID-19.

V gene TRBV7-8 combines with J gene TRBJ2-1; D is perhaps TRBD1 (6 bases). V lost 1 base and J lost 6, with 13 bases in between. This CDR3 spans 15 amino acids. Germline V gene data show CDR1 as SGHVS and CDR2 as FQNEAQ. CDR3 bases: TGTGCCAGCAGCTTAGTACTAGAGGGGGTCAATGAGCAGTTCTTC. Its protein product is CASSLVLEGVNEQFF.

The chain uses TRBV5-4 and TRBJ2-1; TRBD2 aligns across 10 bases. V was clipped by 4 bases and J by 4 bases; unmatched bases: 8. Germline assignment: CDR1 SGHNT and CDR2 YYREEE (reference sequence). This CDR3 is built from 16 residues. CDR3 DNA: TGTGCCAGCAGCACCGGGACTAGCGCCTTTTACAATGAGCAGTTCTTC. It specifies CASSTGTSAFYNEQFF.

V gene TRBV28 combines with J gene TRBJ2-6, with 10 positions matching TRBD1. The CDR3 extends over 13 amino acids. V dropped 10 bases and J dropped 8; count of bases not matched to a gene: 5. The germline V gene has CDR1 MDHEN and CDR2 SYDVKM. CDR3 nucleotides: TGTGCCACGTGGACAGGGGGGACCAACGTCCTGACTTTC. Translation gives CATWTGGTNVLTF.

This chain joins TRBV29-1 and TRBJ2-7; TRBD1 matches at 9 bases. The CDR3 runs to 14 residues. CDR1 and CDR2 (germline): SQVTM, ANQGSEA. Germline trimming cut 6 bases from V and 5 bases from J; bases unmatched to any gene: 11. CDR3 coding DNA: TGCAGCGTCTCGGGACAGGGAAGGAACGACGAGCAGTACTTC. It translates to CSVSGQGRNDEQYF.

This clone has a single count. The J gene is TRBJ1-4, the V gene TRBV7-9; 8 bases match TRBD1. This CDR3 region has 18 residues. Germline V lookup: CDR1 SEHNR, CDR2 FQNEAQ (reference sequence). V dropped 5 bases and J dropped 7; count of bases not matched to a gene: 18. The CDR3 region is CASSPGGTGFLKREKLFF. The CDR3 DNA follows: TGTGCCAGCAGCCCTGGGGGGACAGGTTTCTTAAAACGTGAAAAACTGTTTTTT. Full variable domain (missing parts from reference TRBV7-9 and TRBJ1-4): DTGVSQNPRHKITKRGQNVTFRCDPISEHNRLYWYRQTLGQGPEFLTYFQNEAQLEKSRLLSDRFSAERPKGSFSTLEIQRTEQGDSAMYLCASSPGGTGFLKREKLFFGSGTQLSVL.

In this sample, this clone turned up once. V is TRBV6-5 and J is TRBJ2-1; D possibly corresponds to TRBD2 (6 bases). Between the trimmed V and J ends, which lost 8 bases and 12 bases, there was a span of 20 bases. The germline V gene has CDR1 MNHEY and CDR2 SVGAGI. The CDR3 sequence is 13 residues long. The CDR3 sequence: CASRDSPSRVQFF. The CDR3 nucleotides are TGTGCCAGCCGGGACTCACCTTCCCGGGTGCAGTTCTTC.

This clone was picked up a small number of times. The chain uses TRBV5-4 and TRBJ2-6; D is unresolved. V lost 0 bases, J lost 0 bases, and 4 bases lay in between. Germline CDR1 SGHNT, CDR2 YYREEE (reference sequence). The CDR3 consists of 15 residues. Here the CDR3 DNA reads TGTGCCAGCAGCTTGGGTAGCTCTGGGGCCAACGTCCTGACTTTC. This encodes CASSLGSSGANVLTF.

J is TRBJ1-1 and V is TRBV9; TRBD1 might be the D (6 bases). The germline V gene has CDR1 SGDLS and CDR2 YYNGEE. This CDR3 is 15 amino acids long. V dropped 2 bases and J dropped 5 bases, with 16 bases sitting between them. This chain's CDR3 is CASSVLGGRGTEAFF. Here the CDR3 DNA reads TGTGCCAGCAGCGTCCTCGGGGGGCGAGGGACTGAAGCTTTCTTT.

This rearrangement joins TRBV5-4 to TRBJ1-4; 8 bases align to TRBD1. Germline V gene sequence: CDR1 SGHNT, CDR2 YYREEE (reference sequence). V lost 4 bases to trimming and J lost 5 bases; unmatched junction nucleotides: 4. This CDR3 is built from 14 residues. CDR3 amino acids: CASSEGQENEKLFF. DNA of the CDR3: TGTGCCAGCAGCGAGGGACAGGAGAATGAAAAACTGTTTTTT.

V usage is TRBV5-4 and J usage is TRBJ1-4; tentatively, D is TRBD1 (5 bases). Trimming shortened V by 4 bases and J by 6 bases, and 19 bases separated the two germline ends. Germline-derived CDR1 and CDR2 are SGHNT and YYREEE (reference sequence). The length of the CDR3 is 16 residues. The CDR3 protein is CASSPGWGGVDEKLFF. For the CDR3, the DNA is TGTGCCAGCAGCCCAGGCTGGGGAGGGGTCGATGAAAAACTGTTTTTT.

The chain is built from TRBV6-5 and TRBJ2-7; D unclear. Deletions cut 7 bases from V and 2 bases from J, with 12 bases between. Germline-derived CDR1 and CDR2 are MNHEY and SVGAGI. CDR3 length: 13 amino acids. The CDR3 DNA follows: TGTGCCAGCACCCAGACAAGGACCTACGAGCAGTACTTC. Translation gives CASTQTRTYEQYF.

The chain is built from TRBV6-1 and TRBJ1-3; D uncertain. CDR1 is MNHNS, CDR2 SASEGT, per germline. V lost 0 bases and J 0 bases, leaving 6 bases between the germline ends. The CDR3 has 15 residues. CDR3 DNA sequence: TGTGCCAGCAGTGAAGCGGGGAGCTCTGGAAACACCATATATTTT. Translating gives CASSEAGSSGNTIYF.

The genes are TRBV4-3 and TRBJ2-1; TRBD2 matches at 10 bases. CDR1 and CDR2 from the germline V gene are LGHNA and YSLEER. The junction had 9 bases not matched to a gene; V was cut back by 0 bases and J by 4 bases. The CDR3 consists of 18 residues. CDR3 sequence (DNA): TGCGCCAGCAGCCAAGACCCCCCAGCGGGAGGGGGTTACAATGAGCAGTTCTTC. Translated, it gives CASSQDPPAGGGYNEQFF.

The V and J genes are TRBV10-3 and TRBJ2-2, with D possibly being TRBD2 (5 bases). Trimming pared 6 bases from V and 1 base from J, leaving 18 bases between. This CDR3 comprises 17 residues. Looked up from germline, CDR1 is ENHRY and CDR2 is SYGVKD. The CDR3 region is CAISHSDGGQNTGELFF. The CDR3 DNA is TGTGCCATCAGCCATTCGGACGGAGGTCAGAACACCGGGGAGCTGTTTTTT.

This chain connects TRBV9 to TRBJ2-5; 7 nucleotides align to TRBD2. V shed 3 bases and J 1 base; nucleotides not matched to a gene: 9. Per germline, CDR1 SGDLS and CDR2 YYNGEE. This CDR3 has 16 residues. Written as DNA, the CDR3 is TGTGCCAGCAGCGCCAGTATCGGGGGGATCCAAGAGACCCAGTACTTC. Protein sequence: CASSASIGGIQETQYF.

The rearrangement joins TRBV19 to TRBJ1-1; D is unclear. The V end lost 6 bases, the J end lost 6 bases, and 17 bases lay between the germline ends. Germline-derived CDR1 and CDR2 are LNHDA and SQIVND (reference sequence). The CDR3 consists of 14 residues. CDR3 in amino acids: CASRYAGSRPEAFF. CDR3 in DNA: TGTGCCAGTAGGTACGCCGGGTCCCGACCTGAAGCTTTCTTT.

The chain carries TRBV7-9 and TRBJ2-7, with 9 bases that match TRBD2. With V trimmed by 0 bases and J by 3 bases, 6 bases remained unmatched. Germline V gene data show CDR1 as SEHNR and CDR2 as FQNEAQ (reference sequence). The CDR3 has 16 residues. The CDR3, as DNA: TGTGCCAGCAGCTTAGCTGGCGGGGGGGTCAGCTACGAGCAGTACTTC. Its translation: CASSLAGGGVSYEQYF.

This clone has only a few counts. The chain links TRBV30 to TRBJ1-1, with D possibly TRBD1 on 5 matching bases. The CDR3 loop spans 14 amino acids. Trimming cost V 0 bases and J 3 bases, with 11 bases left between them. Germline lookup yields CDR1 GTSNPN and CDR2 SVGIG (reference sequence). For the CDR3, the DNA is TGTGCCTGGAGTGTAGCGGGGGGATACACTGAAGCTTTCTTT. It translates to CAWSVAGGYTEAFF.

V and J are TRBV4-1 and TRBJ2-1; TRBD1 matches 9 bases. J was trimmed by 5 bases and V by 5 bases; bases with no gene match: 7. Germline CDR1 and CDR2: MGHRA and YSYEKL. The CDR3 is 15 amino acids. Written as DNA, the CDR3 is TGCGCCAGCAGCTCCCGGACAGGGGTCAACAATGAGCAGTTCTTC. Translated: CASSSRTGVNNEQFF.

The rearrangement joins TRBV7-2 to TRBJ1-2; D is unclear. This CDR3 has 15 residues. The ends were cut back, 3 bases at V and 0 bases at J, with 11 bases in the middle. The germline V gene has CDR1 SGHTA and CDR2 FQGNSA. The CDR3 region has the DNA TGTGCCAGCAGCTTTCGGACGGGAGCTAACTATGGCTACACCTTC. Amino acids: CASSFRTGANYGYTF.

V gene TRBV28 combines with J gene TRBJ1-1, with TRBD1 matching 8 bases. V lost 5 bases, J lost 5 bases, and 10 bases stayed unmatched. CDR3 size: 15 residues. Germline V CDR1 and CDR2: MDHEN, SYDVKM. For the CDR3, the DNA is TGTGCCAGCAGTCCTCCGACAGGGGAGGTTACTGAAGCTTTCTTT. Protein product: CASSPPTGEVTEAFF.

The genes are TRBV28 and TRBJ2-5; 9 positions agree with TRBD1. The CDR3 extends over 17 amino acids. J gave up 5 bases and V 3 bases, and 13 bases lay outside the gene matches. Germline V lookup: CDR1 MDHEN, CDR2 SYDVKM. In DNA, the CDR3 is TGTGCCAGCAGTTTTAATCAGGACAGGGGCTTGGAGGAGACCCAGTACTTC. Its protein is CASSFNQDRGLEETQYF.

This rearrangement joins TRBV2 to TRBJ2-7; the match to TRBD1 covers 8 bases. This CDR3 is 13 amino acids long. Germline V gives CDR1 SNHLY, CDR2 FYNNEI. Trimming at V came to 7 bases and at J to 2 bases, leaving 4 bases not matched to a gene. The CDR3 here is CASTLQGAYEQYF. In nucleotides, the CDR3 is TGTGCCAGCACCTTACAGGGGGCCTACGAGCAGTACTTC.

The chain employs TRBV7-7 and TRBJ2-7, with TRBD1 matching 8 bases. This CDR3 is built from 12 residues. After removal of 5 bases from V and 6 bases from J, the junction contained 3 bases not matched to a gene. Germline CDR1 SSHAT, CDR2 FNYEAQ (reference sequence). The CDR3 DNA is TGTGCCAGCAGCCCAGGGGGCAGCGAGCAGTACTTC. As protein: CASSPGGSEQYF.

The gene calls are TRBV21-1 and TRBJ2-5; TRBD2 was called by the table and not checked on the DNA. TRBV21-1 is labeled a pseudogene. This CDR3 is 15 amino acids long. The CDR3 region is CASSRTGRGQETQYF. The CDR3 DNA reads TGTGCCAGCAGCCGTACGGGGCGGGGGCAAGAGACCCAGTACTTC.